These T cell receptor beta chains were read from a single sample in a study of T cell responses to AZD1222 COVID-19 vaccine. Method: immunoSEQ multiplex PCR; TCRdb's copy keeps in-frame clones and lacks some. Of some 91,000 clones in the sample, over 85% were seen once. The sequenced sample was peripheral blood, obtained on day 0 of AZD1222 vaccination. The origin of the receptors is an adult in good health. CDR3s include the opening cysteine and the closing phenylalanine or tryptophan. The D gene is left open where the match is weak. Not all rows give a size; the values are once, few, many and, for expanded clones, a class.

d_call j_call v_call cdr3_length clone_size cdr3_aa cdr3_nt
TRBD2 TRBJ2-7 TRBV9 15 . CASSVGLAGDYEQYF TGTGCCAGCAGCGTTGGACTAGCCGGGGACTACGAGCAGTACTTC
TRBD1 TRBJ1-5 TRBV2 15 . CASGTGPYSNQPQHF TGTGCCAGCGGGACAGGGCCTTATAGCAATCAGCCCCAGCATTTT
. TRBJ1-1 TRBV14 15 . CASSLTRTANTEAFF TGTGCCAGCAGCCTCACGAGGACGGCGAACACTGAAGCTTTCTTT
. TRBJ1-1 TRBV6-5 13 once CASSYLVNTEAFF TGTGCCAGCAGTTACTTAGTGAACACTGAAGCTTTCTTT
TRBD2 TRBJ2-2 TRBV29-1 14 . CSEKLAGGPGELFF TGCAGCGAAAAACTAGCGGGAGGGCCCGGGGAGCTGTTTTTT
. TRBJ1-6 TRBV28 13 . CASTEGPNSPLHF TGTGCCAGCACGGAGGGCCCAAATTCACCCCTCCACTTT
. TRBJ2-7 TRBV4-1 12 once CASSQTGYEQYF TGCGCCAGCAGCCAGACGGGGTACGAGCAGTACTTC
. TRBJ1-2 TRBV6-1 16 . CASSEAVGGGGYGYTF TGTGCCAGCAGTGAAGCGGTTGGGGGGGGAGGCTATGGCTACACCTTC
. TRBJ2-7 TRBV6-2/TRBV6-3 13 . CASSYSRDTSQYF TGTGCCAGCAGTTACTCGAGAGATACGAGTCAGTACTTC
. TRBJ2-7 TRBV5-6 14 . CASSLYRVSYEQYF TGTGCCAGCAGCCTATACAGGGTCTCCTACGAGCAGTACTTC
. TRBJ2-1 TRBV19 17 . CASSISPGQNPDDEQFF TGTGCCAGTAGTATCTCTCCAGGCCAGAACCCTGACGATGAGCAGTTCTTC
. TRBJ1-2 TRBV4-1 14 . CASSQSTRGLGYTF TGCGCCAGCAGCCAAAGTACCAGAGGGCTCGGCTACACCTTC
. TRBJ2-3 TRBV14 16 . CASSQGSRGATDTQYF TGTGCCAGCAGCCAAGGAAGCAGGGGAGCCACAGATACGCAGTATTTT
. TRBJ2-7 TRBV21-1 14 once CASSIASGGYEQYF TGTGCCAGCAGCATTGCTAGCGGGGGCTACGAGCAGTACTTC
TRBD1 TRBJ2-1 TRBV9 15 . CASSVAGGIYNEQFF TGTGCCAGCAGCGTAGCAGGGGGAATCTACAATGAGCAGTTCTTC
. TRBJ1-1 TRBV10-1 14 . CASSSGGRNTEAFF TGCGCCAGCAGTTCGGGCGGCAGGAACACTGAAGCTTTCTTT
TRBD1 TRBJ1-2 TRBV24-1 13 . CATSGTGLGGYTF TGTGCCACCAGTGGGACAGGGTTGGGTGGCTACACCTTC
. TRBJ1-1 TRBV10-3 11 few CAIREGTEAFF TGTGCCATCCGGGAGGGGACCGAAGCTTTCTTT
TRBD1 TRBJ1-1 TRBV6-2/TRBV6-3 15 . CASSFHDRGNSRAFF TGTGCCAGCAGTTTCCACGACAGGGGAAACTCTCGTGCTTTCTTT
TRBD1 TRBJ2-3 TRBV19 14 . CASSTGVFASTQYF TGTGCCAGCTCGACAGGGGTTTTCGCCTCTACGCAGTATTTT
TRBD1 TRBJ1-1 TRBV28 13 . CASSYQGDTEAFF TGTGCCAGCAGTTACCAGGGGGACACTGAAGCTTTCTTT
TRBD1 TRBJ1-1 TRBV27 14 . CASSLTGGNTEAFF TGTGCCAGCAGTTTAACAGGGGGTAACACTGAAGCTTTCTTT
TRBD2 TRBJ2-2 TRBV29-1 14 . CSVITSGRTGELFF TGCAGCGTTATTACTAGCGGGAGAACCGGGGAGCTGTTTTTT
TRBD1 TRBJ1-2 TRBV18 16 . CASSPPGQGVTDGYTF TGTGCCAGCTCACCACCGGGACAGGGGGTTACCGATGGCTACACCTTC
. TRBJ1-1 TRBV11-3 14 . CASSSSDRGTEAFF TGTGCCAGCAGCTCAAGCGACCGGGGCACTGAAGCTTTCTTT
TRBD1 TRBJ2-7 TRBV3-1/TRBV3-2 15 few CASSGQLTGNYEQYF TGTGCCAGCAGCGGACAGTTGACAGGGAATTACGAGCAGTACTTC
. TRBJ2-7 TRBV12-3/TRBV12-4 13 . CASSTDSHYEQYF TGTGCCAGCAGTACGGACAGCCACTACGAGCAGTACTTC
. TRBJ1-1 TRBV7-9 15 . CASSPGATANTEAFF TGTGCCAGCAGCCCGGGGGCTACAGCGAACACTGAAGCTTTCTTT
. TRBJ2-7 TRBV3-1/TRBV3-2 13 . CASSQDASTEQYF TGTGCCAGCAGCCAAGATGCGTCTACTGAGCAGTACTTC
. TRBJ1-2 TRBV4-3 15 . CASSQDRNRAYGYTF TGCGCCAGCAGCCAAGATCGGAACAGGGCCTATGGCTACACCTTC
TRBD1 TRBJ1-1 TRBV19 13 . CASSLQGDTEAFF TGTGCCAGTAGTTTACAGGGGGACACTGAAGCTTTCTTT
TRBD1 TRBJ1-6 TRBV4-1 17 . CASSQERQGARNSPLHF TGCGCCAGCAGCCAAGAGCGACAGGGGGCGCGTAATTCACCCCTCCACTTT